One and the same sample provided the 12 T cell receptor beta chains below, sequenced in a study of lymphopenia after photon versus proton radiotherapy. Generated by immunoSEQ multiplex PCR, the TCRdb table keeps only in-frame clones and is missing some. This sample yields about 70,000 clones, of which 85% to 95% are seen a single time; 2% to 2.5% belongs to the top ten. The input for sequencing was peripheral blood, taken from a patient treated with photon-based radiotherapy. The receptor source for this set is a woman in her forties with cholangiocarcinoma.

This clone was seen once. The V gene is TRBV29-1, the J gene TRBJ1-1, with 10 bases identical to TRBD1. Trimming removed 4 bases from V and 8 bases from J; junction bases left unmatched: 7. Germline lookup yields CDR1 SQVTM and CDR2 ANQGSEA. The length of the CDR3 is 13 residues. This chain's CDR3 is CSVGRDRGGEAFF. Here the CDR3 DNA reads TGCAGCGTTGGAAGGGACAGGGGTGGCGAAGCTTTCTTT.

The rearrangement joins TRBV2 to TRBJ2-3, with a weak D call TRBD2 (6 bases). This CDR3 is built from 14 residues. The germline V gene encodes CDR1 SNHLY and CDR2 FYNNEI. The V gene lost 3 bases and the J gene lost 2 bases, with 9 bases spanning the gap. CDR3 loop: CASSDGGYTDTQYF. The CDR3 DNA sequence: TGTGCCAGCAGTGATGGGGGGTACACAGATACGCAGTATTTT.

CDR3 sequence reads: CASSPRTGTGGFEQYF. The CDR3 DNA reads TGTGCCAGCAGTCCCCGAACCGGGACAGGGGGCTTCGAGCAGTACTTC. The V gene is TRBV2, the J gene TRBJ2-7, with 12 bases aligning to TRBD1. The CDR3 consists of 16 residues. From germline, CDR1 is SNHLY and CDR2 FYNNEI. The ends lost 5 bases at V and 6 bases at J; junction bases unmatched: 11.

The rearrangement joins TRBV19 to TRBJ1-3; 10 bases are shared with TRBD1. This CDR3 contains 15 residues. Germline trimming cut 4 bases from V and 4 bases from J; bases unmatched to any gene: 4. The germline V gene has CDR1 LNHDA and CDR2 SQIVND (reference sequence). The CDR3 bases are TGTGCCAGTAGTACCAGGACAGGGGGAGGAAACACCATATATTTT. It yields the protein CASSTRTGGGNTIYF.

This clone appeared once. The rearrangement joins TRBV11-2 to TRBJ2-3; D is possibly TRBD1 (6 bases). This CDR3 is 16 amino acids long. V was shortened by 2 bases and J by 2 bases, with 14 bases between the two germline ends. Germline V lookup: CDR1 SGHAT, CDR2 FQNNGV. CDR3 nucleotide sequence: TGTGCCAGCAGCTTACTCTCCAGGGGTTACACAGATACGCAGTATTTT. Its protein is CASSLLSRGYTDTQYF.

The chain uses TRBV2 and TRBJ1-1, with D possibly being TRBD1 (6 bases). V lost 10 bases to trimming and J lost 5 bases, with 20 bases between them. Germline V gene lookup returns CDR1 SNHLY and CDR2 FYNNEI. This CDR3 region has 14 residues. CDR3 protein: CATQRPGEGTEAFF. CDR3 in DNA: TGTGCCACCCAGCGACCAGGGGAGGGAACTGAAGCTTTCTTT.

The chain recombines TRBV11-2 with TRBJ2-1, with D perhaps matching TRBD1 (7 bases). CDR1 and CDR2 (germline): SGHAT, FQNNGV. The length of the CDR3 is 15 residues. The germline V and J ends were trimmed by 8 bases and 4 bases, with 18 bases remaining between them. CDR3 in amino acids: CASGPGGGSYNEQFF. Written as DNA, the CDR3 is TGTGCCAGCGGTCCCGGAGGGGGCAGTTACAATGAGCAGTTCTTC.

The rearrangement links TRBV5-1 to TRBJ2-7; either TRBD1 or TRBD2 may fit D (6 bases each). V was pared by 3 bases and J by 4 bases, with 14 bases between. In germline, CDR1 is SGHRS, CDR2 YFSETQ. The CDR3 spans 14 residues. In nucleotides, the CDR3 is TGCGCCAGCAGCTCAAGGGGGGCCGAGTACGAGCAGTACTTC. Protein product: CASSSRGAEYEQYF.

The V and J genes are TRBV9 and TRBJ2-6; D gene uncertain. This CDR3 contains 13 residues. With 0 bases removed from V and 4 bases from J, the gap between germline ends came to 2 bases. Germline CDR1 reads SGDLS; CDR2 reads YYNGEE. CDR3 nucleotides: TGTGCCAGCAGCGTAGACGGGGCCAACGTCCTGACTTTC. Translated, it gives CASSVDGANVLTF.

This chain connects TRBV18 to TRBJ2-2; D call uncertain. The V gene's germline CDR1 is KGHSH and CDR2 LQKENI. Trimming cost V 1 base and J 5 bases, with 5 bases left between them. The CDR3 consists of 13 residues. CDR3 coding DNA: TGTGCCAGCTCACCACGGGGTACCGGGGAGCTGTTTTTT. It specifies CASSPRGTGELFF.

The chain recombines TRBV2 with TRBJ2-3, with 9 nucleotides matching TRBD2. The V segment lost 4 bases and the J segment 2 bases; nucleotides outside the gene matches: 4. Looked up from germline, CDR1 is SNHLY and CDR2 is FYNNEI. The CDR3 sequence is 15 residues long. CDR3 nucleotide sequence: TGTGCCAGCAGTGCCCTAGCGGGATACACAGATACGCAGTATTTT. Amino acid sequence: CASSALAGYTDTQYF. Supplemented by reference TRBV2 and TRBJ2-3, the full variable domain reads EPEVTQTPSHQVTQMGQEVILRCVPISNHLYFYWYRQILGQKVEFLVSFYNNEISEKSEIFDDQFSVERPDGSNFTLKIRSTKLEDSAMYFCASSALAGYTDTQYFGPGTRLTVL.

The chain joins TRBV11-2 to TRBJ2-5; TRBD1 is a possible D gene (6 bases). Germline assignment: CDR1 SGHAT and CDR2 FQNNGV. This CDR3 has 19 amino acids. V was trimmed by 0 bases and J by 1 base, leaving 21 bases between them. This CDR3 reads CASSLEYAFRQAIQETQYF. CDR3 sequence (DNA): TGTGCCAGCAGCTTAGAATACGCTTTTAGACAGGCCATCCAAGAGACCCAGTACTTC.